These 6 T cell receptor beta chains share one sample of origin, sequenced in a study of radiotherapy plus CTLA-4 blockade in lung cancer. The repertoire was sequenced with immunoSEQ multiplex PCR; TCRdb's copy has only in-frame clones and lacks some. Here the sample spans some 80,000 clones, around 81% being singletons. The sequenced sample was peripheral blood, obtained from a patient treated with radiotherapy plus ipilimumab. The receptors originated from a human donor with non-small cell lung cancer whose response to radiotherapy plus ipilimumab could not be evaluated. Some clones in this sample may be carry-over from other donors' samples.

CDR3 sequence reads: CASSSLQAGKETQYF. Written as DNA, the CDR3 is TGTGCCAGCAGCTCCTTACAAGCGGGGAAAGAGACCCAGTACTTC. This chain uses TRBV13 with TRBJ2-5; 7 nucleotides match TRBD2. CDR3 length: 15 amino acids. The V and J ends lost 4 bases and 3 bases, in that order; junction bases with no gene match: 8. Germline assignment: CDR1 PRHDT and CDR2 FYEKMQ (reference sequence).

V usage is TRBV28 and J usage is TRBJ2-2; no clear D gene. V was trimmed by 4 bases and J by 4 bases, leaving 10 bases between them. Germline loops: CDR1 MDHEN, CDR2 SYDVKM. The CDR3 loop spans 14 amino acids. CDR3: CASSSPVVTGELFF. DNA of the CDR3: TGTGCCAGCAGTTCTCCGGTTGTCACCGGGGAGCTGTTTTTT.

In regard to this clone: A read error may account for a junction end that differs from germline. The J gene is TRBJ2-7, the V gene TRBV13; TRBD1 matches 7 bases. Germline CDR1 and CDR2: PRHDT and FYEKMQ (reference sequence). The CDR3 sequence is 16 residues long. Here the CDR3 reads CASSLGLGTASSEQYF. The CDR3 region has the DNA TGTGCCAGCAGCTTAGGCCTAGGGACAGCCTCCTCCGAGCAGTACTTC.

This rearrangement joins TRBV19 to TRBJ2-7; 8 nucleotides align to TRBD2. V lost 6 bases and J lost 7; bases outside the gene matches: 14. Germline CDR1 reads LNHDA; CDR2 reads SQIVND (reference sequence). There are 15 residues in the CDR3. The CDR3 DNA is TGTGCCAGTAGCTTTGGACTAGCTGAGATCTGGGAGCAGTACTTC. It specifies CASSFGLAEIWEQYF.

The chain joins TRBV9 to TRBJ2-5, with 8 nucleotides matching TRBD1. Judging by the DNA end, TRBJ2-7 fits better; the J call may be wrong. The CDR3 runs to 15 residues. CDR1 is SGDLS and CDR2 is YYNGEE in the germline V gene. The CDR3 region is CASSVAGTGTYEQYF. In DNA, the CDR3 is TGTGCCAGCAGCGTAGCAGGGACAGGCACCTACGAGCAGTACTTC.

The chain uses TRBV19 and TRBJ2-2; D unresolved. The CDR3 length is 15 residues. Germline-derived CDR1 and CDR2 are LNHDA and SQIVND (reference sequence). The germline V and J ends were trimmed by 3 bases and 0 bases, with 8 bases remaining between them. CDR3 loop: CASSIRHSNTGELFF. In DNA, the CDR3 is TGTGCCAGTAGTATTCGACACTCGAACACCGGGGAGCTGTTTTTT.